Included here is one TCR beta chain sequence, with context. As originally analysed: Quantification of nucleated cells was approximated via reference gene primer amplification. The repertoire was sequenced with immunoSEQ multiplex PCR; TCRdb's copy has only in-frame clones and lacks some. The DNA was the basis for D and trimming; V, J and clone size are from that table. The sample has roughly 380,000 clones, roughly 77% seen once. The data stem from a study of blood T cell repertoires in COVID-19. Study context: The analysed material was cDNA or gDNA that came from T cells, B-cell-depleted T cells, or PBMCs.

CDR3 length equals 15 residues. The germline gives CDR1 LNHDA, CDR2 SQIVND (reference sequence). Trimming removed 4 bases from V and 7 bases from J, with 14 bases in between. This chain uses TRBV19 with TRBJ1-6; perhaps TRBD1 as D (6 bases). The material sequenced was peripheral blood. The sequence came from a human donor with acute or convalescent COVID-19. The donor label of this sample is uncertain. CDR3 loop: CASSRQGSMNSPLHF. The CDR3 DNA sequence: TGTGCCAGTAGTAGGCAGGGGTCGATGAATTCACCCCTCCACTTT.